The clone carrying this T cell receptor beta chain was found many times. The antigen remains undetermined. The sample originates from a study of early T cells in non-severe SARS-CoV-2 infection. Study information: RNA in bulk from unsorted whole blood was sequenced, and chains were unpaired.

Each single cDNA molecule received a unique molecular identifier. TCRdb redid the calling of the 5' RACE reads with MiXCR, one entry per CDR3 protein. The table includes about 71,000 distinct CDR3 sequences, approximately 15% detected once. Study-wide points: VDJdb matching skewed toward anti-spike CD8 responses, missing private and CD4 specificities.

The CDR3 loop spans 15 amino acids. The trim removed 4 bases at V and 0 bases at J, leaving 3 bases unmatched. The TCR sequence derives from an adult who was a healthcare worker with PCR-confirmed SARS-CoV-2 infection or an uninfected control (not recorded which). Sequencing input: whole blood. The chain recombines TRBV12-3 or TRBV12-4 with TRBJ2-1, with 7 bases fitting TRBD2. The CDR3 DNA follows: TGTGCCAGCAGTTCACAGCGGGGCTCCTACAATGAGCAGTTCTTC. Translating it yields CASSSQRGSYNEQFF.